A selection of T cell receptor beta chains follows, all from one sample in a study of T cells in localized non-small cell lung cancer. Only in-frame clones appear in the TCRdb table, and some are missing; sequencing was by immunoSEQ multiplex PCR. This table holds some 1,500 clones, 20% to 30% found once. The sequencing here drew on normal lung tissue next to the tumor, taken before any cancer treatment. The receptors were gathered from a man aged 40-75 years with stage II squamous cell lung carcinoma. Both conserved end residues are part of each CDR3. Fields, in order: V gene, clone size, D gene, J gene, CDR3 DNA, CDR3 protein. D genes are given only for firm matches. Size tells how often a clone was seen (once, few, many) or the class of an expanded clone, and some rows leave it out.

TRBV9	few	NA	TRBJ1-1	TGTGCCAGCACTAGGGAAGGGACTGAAGCTTTCTTT	CASTREGTEAFF
TRBV30	NA	TRBD1	TRBJ1-5	TGTGCCTGGAGTGTACCAGGGGGCGGCGATCAGCCCCAGCATTTT	CAWSVPGGGDQPQHF
TRBV19	NA	TRBD1	TRBJ2-2	TGTGCCAGTAGTCGACAGGGAATGAACACCGGGGAGCTGTTTTTT	CASSRQGMNTGELFF
TRBV7-1	NA	NA	TRBJ2-7	TGTGCCAGCAGCGAAGGGGATAGCGGAACCCTTTACGAGCAGTACTTC	CASSEGDSGTLYEQYF
TRBV30	NA	NA	TRBJ2-5	TGTGCCTGGAGTCGCGGGCGGAGGGAGACCCAGTACTTC	CAWSRGRRETQYF
TRBV28	large	NA	TRBJ1-1	TGTGCCAGCACCCCCGAGATTACCAACACTGAAGCTTTCTTT	CASTPEITNTEAFF
TRBV11-3	medium-sized	TRBD2	TRBJ2-7	TGTGCCAGCAGCGTAGATAGCGGGAGGTCCGGCGAGCAGTACTTC	CASSVDSGRSGEQYF
TRBV6-8	medium-sized	NA	TRBJ2-7	TGTGCCAGCACCGAAACAGGGATTGAGCAGTACTTC	CASTETGIEQYF
TRBV6-7	few	NA	TRBJ2-2	TGTGCCAGCAGTGGGACCGCGAACACCGGGGAGCTGTTTTTT	CASSGTANTGELFF
TRBV29-1	NA	TRBD2	TRBJ2-1	TGCAGCGCCGCGGGGACTATAGATGACAATGAGCAGTTCTTC	CSAAGTIDDNEQFF
TRBV11-1	few	TRBD2	TRBJ2-3	TGTGCCAGCAGCTTAGCCCCGCGGGAGTTCGTTGATACGCAGTATTTT	CASSLAPREFVDTQYF
TRBV11-3	large	NA	TRBJ1-1	TGTGCCAGCAGCTTCTTTGGCACCATGAACACTGAAGCTTTCTTT	CASSFFGTMNTEAFF
TRBV6-8	NA	NA	TRBJ2-7	TGTGCCAGCAGTTCTCGAACGGGGACTCCACTCCCCGCGCAGTACTTC	CASSSRTGTPLPAQYF
TRBV6-8	large	NA	TRBJ1-3	TGTGCCAGCGCCGGCCTCTCTGGAAACACCATATATTTT	CASAGLSGNTIYF
TRBV28	NA	NA	TRBJ2-4	TGTGCCACCTCCAGGCGCCTAAACATTCAGTACTTC	CATSRRLNIQYF
TRBV30	NA	NA	TRBJ2-5	TGTGCCTGGAATGGAGGGAGACAGCGGGCCCCCAGAGAGACCCAGTACTTC	CAWNGGRQRAPRETQYF
TRBV6-8	NA	NA	TRBJ2-7	TGTGCCAGCAGTCAGGACCGATTCCCCTACGAGCAGTACTTC	CASSQDRFPYEQYF
TRBV11-3	few	NA	TRBJ2-1	TGTGCCAGCAGCTTAGGGGGGGCTAGCAGCTCCTACAATGAGCAGTTCTTC	CASSLGGASSSYNEQFF
TRBV30	NA	NA	TRBJ2-1	TGTGCCTGGAGTTCTCGGCGTGGGACCGAGCAGTTCTTC	CAWSSRRGTEQFF
TRBV30	NA	NA	TRBJ1-5	TGTGCCTGGAGTGGCCTGACAGCTTTAAGCAATCAGCCCCAGCATTTT	CAWSGLTALSNQPQHF
TRBV6-8	few	NA	TRBJ2-5	TGTGCCAGCACCAAGGGTTGGCAACAAGAGACCCAGTACTTC	CASTKGWQQETQYF
TRBV11-3	large	NA	TRBJ2-5	TGTGCCAGCAGCACCAGGTCATGGGGGGAGACCCAGTACTTC	CASSTRSWGETQYF
TRBV6-8	medium-sized	NA	TRBJ2-2	TGTGCCATCAGTGCCTCCCCTACGTTCACCGGGGAGCTGTTTTTT	CAISASPTFTGELFF
TRBV8-2	medium-sized	NA	TRBJ1-6	TGTGCCAGCAGTTCCCCCTCCGGCAGGGATGGCTCCTATAATTCACCCCTCCACTTT	CASSSPSGRDGSYNSPLHF
TRBV30	NA	NA	TRBJ1-2	TGTGCCTGGAGTGACGGCGGGGAGTATGGCTACACCTTC	CAWSDGGEYGYTF
TRBV19	NA	NA	TRBJ1-5	TGTGCCAGTAGTCCTCAGGCTGGAGCCCAGCATTTT	CASSPQAGAQHF